Listed below are T cell receptor beta chains from one sample, sequenced in a study of T-cell reconstitution after alpha-beta-depleted transplantation in children. MiXCR, run by TCRdb on the PCR reads, gives a single entry per CDR3 protein. The table has about 170,000 distinct CDR3 sequences, approximately 10% seen once; the top ten hold 13%. This specimen was PBMCs, taken before TCRalphabeta/CD19-depleted stem cell transplant. All receptors derive from a boy under 10 years old with acute myeloid leukemia, due to receive a stem cell transplant. Each CDR3 is given with its conserved first and last residue. The D gene is left open where the match is weak. A clone size is listed for some rows: how often the clone was seen (once, few, many), or a class if it is expanded.

clone_size,v_call,j_call,d_call,cdr3_aa,cdr3_nt
many,TRBV3-1,TRBJ1-1,-,CASSQVAGLSNTEAFF,TGTGCCAGCAGCCAAGTGGCAGGGTTGTCGAACACTGAAGCTTTCTTT
many,TRBV27,TRBJ1-4,-,CASSDRTNEKLFF,TGTGCCAGCAGTGACAGAACTAATGAAAAACTGTTTTTT
many,TRBV7-8,TRBJ1-4,-,CASSLVSREKLFF,TGTGCCAGCAGCTTAGTTTCTCGGGAAAAACTGTTTTTT
many,TRBV5-1,TRBJ1-1,-,CASSLGVPVPGGTEAFF,TGCGCCAGCAGCTTGGGGGTCCCAGTCCCCGGGGGAACTGAAGCTTTCTTT
many,TRBV3-1,TRBJ1-1,-,CASSQAGAPWMGTEAFF,TGTGCCAGCAGCCAAGCGGGGGCCCCCTGGATGGGCACTGAAGCTTTCTTT
many,TRBV20-1,TRBJ1-2,-,CSASRGHYGYTF,TGCAGTGCTTCAAGGGGTCACTATGGCTACACCTTC
many,TRBV20-1,TRBJ2-1,-,CSATYGTPSSYNEQFF,TGCAGTGCTACATACGGGACACCCAGCTCCTACAATGAGCAGTTCTTC
-,TRBV12-3/TRBV12-4,TRBJ2-3,-,CASTPGVAADTQYF,TGTGCCAGCACCCCAGGGGTAGCGGCAGATACGCAGTATTTT
many,TRBV6-1,TRBJ2-7,-,CASSEQFYSYEQYF,TGTGCCAGCAGTGAACAATTCTACTCCTACGAGCAGTACTTC
many,TRBV2,TRBJ2-5,-,CASWRETQYF,TGTGCCAGCTGGAGAGAGACCCAGTACTTC
many,TRBV5-1,TRBJ1-1,-,CASSSLEGNTEAFF,TGCGCCAGCAGCTCTTTGGAGGGTAACACTGAAGCTTTCTTT
many,TRBV27,TRBJ1-2,TRBD1,CASYRTGAGYTF,TGTGCCAGCTACCGGACAGGGGCGGGCTACACCTTC
many,TRBV7-8,TRBJ2-1,TRBD2,CASSLGLARYNEQFF,TGTGCCAGCAGCTTAGGACTAGCGAGATACAATGAGCAGTTCTTC
many,TRBV12-3/TRBV12-4,TRBJ1-1,-,CASTLGITEAFF,TGTGCCAGCACCTTGGGTATCACTGAAGCTTTCTTT
many,TRBV5-6,TRBJ2-3,-,CASSPSWQGLVQYF,TGTGCCAGCAGCCCGAGTTGGCAGGGGTTGGTGCAGTATTTT